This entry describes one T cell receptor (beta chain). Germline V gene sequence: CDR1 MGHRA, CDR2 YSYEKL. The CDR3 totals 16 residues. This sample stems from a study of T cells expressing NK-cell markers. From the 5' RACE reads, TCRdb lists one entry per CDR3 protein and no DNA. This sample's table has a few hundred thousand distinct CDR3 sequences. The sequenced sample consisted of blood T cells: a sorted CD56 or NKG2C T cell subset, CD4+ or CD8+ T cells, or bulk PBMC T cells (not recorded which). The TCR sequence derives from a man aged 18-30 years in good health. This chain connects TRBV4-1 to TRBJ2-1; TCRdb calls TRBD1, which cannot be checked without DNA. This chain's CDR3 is CASSPQPGQGDNEQFF.